This T cell receptor beta chain appears in the sequencing data of a study of T cell responses to AZD1222 COVID-19 vaccine. The table came from immunoSEQ multiplex PCR; TCRdb's copy has only in-frame clones and leaves some out. The sample contains approximately 170,000 clones, just under 95% of which appear only once. Germline CDR1 and CDR2: LGHDT and YNNKEL (reference sequence). This CDR3 has 13 residues. This clone was seen just once. Its target is not known. One end of the junction fails to match germline, which may point to a read error. Study-level points and caveats: The study sampled repertoires only after the peak T cell response. Spike was spanned by vaccine-associated CD4 TCRs, which were dominant at 160-218 and 743-854. Clonal diversity was possibly underestimated; the donors were predominantly white British and more often female.

The chain employs TRBV3-1 (or the pseudogene TRBV3-2) and TRBJ1-3, with 7 positions matching TRBD1. This receptor was identified in an adult in good health. This material consisted of peripheral blood, taken on day 0 of AZD1222 vaccination. CDR3: CASGQGAGNTIYF. CDR3 DNA: TGTGCCAGCGGCCAGGGGGCTGGAAACACCATATATTTT.